The next 15 T cell receptor beta chains were all read from a single sample in a study of blood T cell repertoires in COVID-19. Assay: immunoSEQ multiplex PCR; the TCRdb copy retains only in-frame clones and omits some. The profile shows some 30,000 clones, 90% of them singletons. Sequencing input: peripheral blood. The receptors here all came from a man between 65 and 85 years old with active or convalescent COVID-19.

This chain uses TRBV12-5 with TRBJ1-1, with a weak D call TRBD1 (6 bases). The CDR3 has 14 amino acids. Deletions cut 7 bases from V and 5 bases from J, with 17 bases between. Germline CDR1 LGHNT, CDR2 FRNRAP. The CDR3 sequence is CASALEGGGTEAFF. The CDR3 region has the DNA TGTGCTAGTGCCTTAGAGGGAGGGGGGACTGAAGCTTTCTTT.

This sequence joins TRBV20-1 and TRBJ1-2; D remains unclear. Germline V CDR1 and CDR2: DFQATT, SNEGSKA (reference sequence). The CDR3 runs to 11 residues. The germline V and J ends were trimmed by 0 bases and 5 bases, with 4 bases remaining between them. In DNA form, the CDR3 reads TGCAGTGCTAGAGATCGGTATGGCTACACCTTC. Its translation is CSARDRYGYTF.

The gene calls are TRBV5-1 and TRBJ2-3, with 7 nucleotides matching TRBD1. CDR3 size: 16 residues. Germline assignment: CDR1 SGHRS and CDR2 YFSETQ. With 0 bases clipped from V and 2 bases from J, the junction kept 6 bases outside the gene matches. CDR3 amino acids: CASSLADRANTDTQYF. The CDR3 region has the DNA TGCGCCAGCAGCTTGGCTGACAGGGCCAACACAGATACGCAGTATTTT.

The chain carries TRBV29-1 and TRBJ1-2, with D uncertain. Germline values: CDR1 SQVTM, CDR2 ANQGSEA. V shed 7 bases and J shed 3 bases, with 15 bases lying between them. This CDR3 spans 13 amino acids. Written as DNA, the CDR3 is TGCAGCGCTGTTCCGGAGGCCGACTATGGCTACACCTTC. This gives the protein CSAVPEADYGYTF.

This chain joins TRBV15 and TRBJ2-2, with 8 bases aligning to TRBD1. CDR1 is LNHNV and CDR2 is YYDKDF in the germline V gene (reference sequence). CDR3 length: 16 amino acids. J lost 4 bases, V lost 5 bases, and 9 bases had no gene match. CDR3 amino acids: CATSVNRGIPTGELFF. CDR3 coding DNA: TGTGCCACCAGCGTCAACAGGGGGATACCCACCGGGGAGCTGTTTTTT.

The genes are TRBV7-2 and TRBJ2-5; tentative D call: TRBD1 (5 bases). Looked up from germline, CDR1 is SGHTA and CDR2 is FQGNSA. The CDR3 spans 12 residues. Trimming took 1 base from V and 7 from J, leaving 7 bases between them. The CDR3 sequence is CASSLDQGTQYF. The CDR3 region has the DNA TGTGCCAGCAGCTTAGACCAGGGGACCCAGTACTTC.

The genes are TRBV7-2 and TRBJ1-5, with a weak D call TRBD1 (6 bases). The CDR3 extends over 14 amino acids. The V end lost 5 bases, the J end lost 3 bases, and 11 bases lay between the germline ends. Germline-derived CDR1 and CDR2 are SGHTA and FQGNSA. CDR3 loop: CASSAQGNNQPQHF. DNA for the CDR3: TGTGCCAGCAGCGCCCAGGGGAACAATCAGCCCCAGCATTTT.

The chain carries TRBV5-4 and TRBJ2-6, with 7 bases aligning to TRBD1. Losses at the gene ends were 9 bases for V and 0 bases for J; bases not matched to a gene: 9. Germline V gene lookup returns CDR1 SGHNT and CDR2 YYREEE (reference sequence). The CDR3 spans 16 residues. CDR3 coding DNA: TGTGCCACCATGACAGGGACGAGCTCTGGGGCCAACGTCCTGACTTTC. Its translation is CATMTGTSSGANVLTF.

The rearrangement uses TRBV4-1 and TRBJ1-6, with D perhaps matching TRBD1 (6 bases). V lost 4 bases and J 6 bases, leaving 19 bases between the germline ends. The CDR3 length is 17 residues. Germline V CDR1 and CDR2: MGHRA, YSYEKL. CDR3: CASSLSAPRGLNSPLHF. The CDR3 DNA follows: TGCGCCAGCAGCCTATCGGCCCCGCGGGGGCTTAATTCACCCCTCCACTTT.

V is TRBV6-1 and J is TRBJ1-2; TRBD1 is a possible D gene (5 bases). This CDR3 region has 15 residues. Trimming shortened V by 1 base and J by 0 bases, and 9 bases separated the two germline ends. The germline CDR1 and CDR2 sequences are MNHNS and SASEGT. The CDR3 sequence: CASSEGWGANYGYTF. CDR3 nucleotides: TGTGCCAGCAGTGAAGGATGGGGCGCTAACTATGGCTACACCTTC.

The V gene is TRBV11-2, the J gene TRBJ1-2; the D gene is possibly TRBD1 (5 bases). Trimming stripped 6 bases from V and 5 bases from J, with 16 bases between. Germline CDR1 reads SGHAT; CDR2 reads FQNNGV. The CDR3 covers 14 residues. CDR3 amino acids: CASRPPGRGYGYTF. As DNA, the CDR3 is TGTGCCAGCAGGCCCCCGGGACGGGGGTATGGCTACACCTTC.

This clone was counted once. The V call is TRBV29-1, the J call TRBJ1-1, with D hard to call. This CDR3 is built from 12 residues. V lost 4 bases and J lost 11, with 17 bases in between. CDR1 is SQVTM and CDR2 is ANQGSEA in the germline V gene. CDR3 region: CSVGQTFLEAFF. The CDR3 DNA reads TGCAGCGTTGGTCAGACCTTCCTGGAGGCTTTCTTT.

This chain links TRBV5-5 with TRBJ1-5, with D possibly being TRBD1 (5 bases). The germline CDR1 and CDR2 sequences are SGHKS and YYEKEE (reference sequence). V lost 0 bases and J lost 6, with 16 bases in between. This CDR3 spans 16 amino acids. The CDR3 sequence is CASSLEAVGGLQPQHF. In nucleotides, the CDR3 is TGTGCCAGCAGCTTGGAAGCGGTGGGGGGTCTTCAGCCCCAGCATTTT.

This rearrangement joins TRBV10-3 to TRBJ2-2; 8 bases align to TRBD2. Germline CDR1 ENHRY, CDR2 SYGVKD. Trimming removed 2 bases from V and 5 bases from J; junction bases left unmatched: 10. The CDR3 contains 17 residues. The CDR3 region is CAISEVVAGQRTGELFF. The CDR3 DNA follows: TGTGCCATCAGTGAGGTAGTAGCGGGGCAGCGAACCGGGGAGCTGTTTTTT.

J is TRBJ2-1 and V is TRBV2, with TRBD2 matching 9 bases. This CDR3 is 12 amino acids long. Per the germline V gene, CDR1 is SNHLY and CDR2 is FYNNEI. V was clipped by 5 bases and J by 9 bases; unmatched bases: 2. CDR3: CASSPTSGEQFF. The CDR3, as DNA: TGTGCCAGCAGTCCGACTAGCGGTGAGCAGTTCTTC.